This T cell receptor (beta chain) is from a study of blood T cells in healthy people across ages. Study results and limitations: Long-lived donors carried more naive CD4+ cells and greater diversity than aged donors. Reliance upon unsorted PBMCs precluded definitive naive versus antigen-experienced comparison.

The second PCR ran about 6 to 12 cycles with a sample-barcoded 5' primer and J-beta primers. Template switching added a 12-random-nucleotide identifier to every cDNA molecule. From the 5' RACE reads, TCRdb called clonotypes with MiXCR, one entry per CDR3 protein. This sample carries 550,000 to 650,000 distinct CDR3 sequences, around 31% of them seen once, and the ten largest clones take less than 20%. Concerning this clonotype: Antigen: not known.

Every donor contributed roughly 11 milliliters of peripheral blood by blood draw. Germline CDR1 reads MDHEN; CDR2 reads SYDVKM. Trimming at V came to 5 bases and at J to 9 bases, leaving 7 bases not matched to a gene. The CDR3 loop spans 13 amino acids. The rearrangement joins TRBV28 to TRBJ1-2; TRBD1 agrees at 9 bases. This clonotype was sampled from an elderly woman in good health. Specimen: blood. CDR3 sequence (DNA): TGTGCCAGCAGTCCAGGGACAGGGTTAAGCTACACCTTC. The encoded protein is CASSPGTGLSYTF.